These 24 T cell receptor beta chains originate from one sample sequenced in a study of regulatory T cells in long-lasting Graves disease. For TCR beta, libraries came from iRepertoire HTBI primers and Arm-PCR of CDR3 regions. Using its own MiXCR run on the multiplex PCR reads, TCRdb lists one record per CDR3 protein. The table lists about 430,000 distinct CDR3 sequences, around a fifth of them singletons. This sample's time point: persistent/refractory GD, antithyroid drugs over 5 years with positive TRAb. Extracted PBMC RNA gave rise to the TCR library. The sample in question was peripheral blood mononuclear cells (PBMCs), obtained when the disease was refractory, from a patient treated with antithyroid drugs. All receptors come from a female donor with Graves disease.

About this clonotype: A much larger clone differs from this one at a single base, so this may be a read error. Written as DNA, the CDR3 is TGTGCCAGCGGCCCAAACGTGGGAGCCCCGTCCGCCCTCCACTTT. Its translation is CASGPNVGAPSALHF. J is TRBJ1-6 and V is TRBV11-2; D is unclear. Trimming left V 8 bases short and J 14 bases short, with 25 bases between. The length of the CDR3 is 15 residues. Germline V lookup: CDR1 SGHAT, CDR2 FQNNGV.

This clonotype was recorded a few times. This chain joins TRBV19 and TRBJ1-5; a possible D gene is TRBD1 (6 bases). The CDR3 has 16 amino acids. The germline V and J ends were trimmed by 1 base and 7 bases, with 17 bases remaining between them. Per the germline V gene, CDR1 is LNHDA and CDR2 is SQIVND (reference sequence). CDR3 nucleotides: TGTGCCAGTAGTATAGCGTCGTGGGGGGCAGGCCAGCCCCAGCATTTT. This translates into CASSIASWGAGQPQHF.

This clonotype has ten or more counts. This chain uses TRBV3-1 with TRBJ2-7, with D perhaps matching TRBD1 (6 bases). The CDR3 is 16 residues long. The V end lost 0 bases, the J end lost 1 base, and 13 bases lay between the germline ends. The germline V gene has CDR1 LGHDT and CDR2 YNNKEL (reference sequence). The CDR3 DNA follows: TGTGCCAGCAGCCAAGATGGTCTGGGGGCGTCCTACGAGCAGTACTTC. Encoded protein: CASSQDGLGASYEQYF.

J is TRBJ2-7 and V is TRBV18, with 11 bases fitting TRBD2. The CDR3 loop spans 16 amino acids. V was clipped by 6 bases and J by 0 bases; unmatched bases: 7. The germline gives CDR1 KGHSH, CDR2 LQKENI. The CDR3 spells CASSGTSGGSSYEQYF. In DNA, the CDR3 is TGTGCCAGCTCCGGGACTAGCGGAGGGAGCTCCTACGAGCAGTACTTC.

The rearrangement links TRBV28 to TRBJ2-7; the D gene is possibly TRBD1 (6 bases). In germline, CDR1 is MDHEN, CDR2 SYDVKM. The CDR3 loop spans 14 amino acids. The V end lost 3 bases, the J end lost 6 bases, and 15 bases lay between the germline ends. In DNA, the CDR3 is TGTGCCAGCAGTTTTGGGGCAGGGGACCTCGAGCAGTACTTC. Translation gives CASSFGAGDLEQYF.

The chain employs TRBV5-1 and TRBJ2-7; a possible D gene is TRBD2 (6 bases). This CDR3 has 13 residues. The V and J ends lost 5 bases and 3 bases respectively, with 12 bases between them. The germline gives CDR1 SGHRS, CDR2 YFSETQ. CDR3 residues: CASRRDSHYEQYF. For the CDR3, the DNA is TGCGCCAGCAGGCGGGACTCCCACTACGAGCAGTACTTC.

To note about this clonotype: This may stem from a read error, because a much larger clone lies one nucleotide away. The gene calls are TRBV7-2 and TRBJ2-7; 10 bases align to TRBD1. The CDR3 extends over 15 amino acids. Germline V gene lookup returns CDR1 SGHTA and CDR2 FQGNSA. This CDR3 reads CASSRPGTGAYEQCF. DNA of the CDR3: TGTGCCAGCAGCCGTCCCGGGACAGGGGCCTACGAGCAGTGCTTC.

Details on this clonotype: Since a much larger clone is just one base distant, this may be a read error. The chain recombines TRBV2 with TRBJ2-1; no clear D gene. The CDR3 consists of 10 residues. CDR1 SNHLY and CDR2 FYNNEI come from the germline V gene. The CDR3 coding sequence is TGTGCCATAAGAAACAATGAGCAGCTCTTC. It encodes CAIRNNEQLF.

This clonotype was detected ten times or more. The genes are TRBV30 and TRBJ2-7; D may be TRBD1 (5 bases). Per the germline V gene, CDR1 is GTSNPN and CDR2 is SVGIG (reference sequence). V lost 0 bases and J lost 1, with 13 bases in between. This CDR3 has 15 amino acids. The CDR3 coding sequence is TGTGCCTGGAGTGTACCCGGACACGATTCCTACGAGCAGTACTTC. It codes for CAWSVPGHDSYEQYF.

This sequence joins TRBV6-5 and TRBJ2-5; no clear D. The germline CDR1 and CDR2 sequences are MNHEY and SVGAGI. CDR3 length: 12 residues. The germline V and J ends were trimmed by 2 bases and 5 bases, with 6 bases remaining between them. Here the CDR3 reads CASSYAPETQYF. DNA for the CDR3: TGTGCCAGCAGTTACGCCCCGGAGACCCAGTACTTC.

There are many counts of this clonotype. The chain joins TRBV3-1 to TRBJ2-7; the D call may be TRBD1 or TRBD2 (5 bases each). The CDR3 extends over 13 amino acids. Germline-derived CDR1 and CDR2 are LGHDT and YNNKEL (reference sequence). Deletions cut 5 bases from V and 3 bases from J, with 11 bases between. CDR3 loop: CASSLRDGYEQYF. The CDR3 region has the DNA TGTGCCAGCAGCTTACGGGACGGCTACGAGCAGTACTTC.

Many counts were recorded for this clonotype. The chain is built from TRBV6-5 and TRBJ2-7; D is uncertain. This CDR3 has 14 residues. Trimming stripped 2 bases from V and 2 bases from J, with 10 bases between. CDR1 and CDR2 (germline): MNHEY, SVGAGI. CDR3 in amino acids: CASSYVWGTYEQYF. The CDR3 nucleotides read TGTGCCAGCAGTTACGTGTGGGGTACCTACGAGCAGTACTTC.

The rearrangement links TRBV6-1 to TRBJ1-2, with a weak D call TRBD1 (5 bases). This CDR3 region has 15 residues. V was clipped by 1 base and J by 4 bases, with 13 bases between them. Germline V gene sequence: CDR1 MNHNS, CDR2 SASEGT. Written as DNA, the CDR3 is TGTGCCAGCAGTGAAGGCTCGGGGGTACTCTATGGCTACACCTTC. It encodes CASSEGSGVLYGYTF.

This clonotype was counted at least ten times. This sequence joins TRBV20-1 and TRBJ2-7; either TRBD1 or TRBD2 may supply D (5 bases each). Between the trimmed V and J ends, which lost 0 bases and 5 bases, there was a span of 17 bases. The CDR3 has 15 residues. CDR1 and CDR2 (germline): DFQATT, SNEGSKA (reference sequence). The CDR3 loop reads CSARDRQGRGHEQYF. The CDR3, as DNA: TGCAGTGCTAGAGATCGGCAGGGCAGAGGGCACGAGCAGTACTTC.

In this sample, this clonotype turned up many times. J is TRBJ1-2 and V is TRBV28, with 7 bases that match TRBD1. The V segment lost 3 bases and the J segment 9 bases; nucleotides outside the gene matches: 16. The CDR3 loop spans 16 amino acids. Looked up from germline, CDR1 is MDHEN and CDR2 is SYDVKM. The CDR3 reads CASSFVDRVREESYTF. In DNA form, the CDR3 reads TGTGCCAGCAGTTTCGTCGACAGGGTCCGAGAGGAAAGCTACACCTTC.

This clonotype was detected a few times. The V and J genes are TRBV20-1 and TRBJ2-2; 12 nucleotides line up with TRBD2. The CDR3 runs 23 residues. CDR1 and CDR2 (germline): DFQATT, SNEGSKA (reference sequence). The J segment lost 0 bases and the V segment lost 2 bases, leaving 22 bases of the junction unmatched. CDR3: CSARTWRQGPSGRAQANTGELFF. In nucleotides, the CDR3 is TGCAGTGCTAGAACCTGGCGACAGGGACCTAGCGGGAGGGCCCAAGCGAACACCGGGGAGCTGTTTTTT.

This clonotype was recorded at least ten times. The CDR3 protein is CASSLSGFYEQYF. The DNA of the CDR3 is TGTGCCAGCAGTTTAAGTGGGTTTTACGAGCAGTACTTC. This chain uses TRBV27 with TRBJ2-7; no definite D call. This CDR3 spans 13 amino acids. Trimming pared 2 bases from V and 4 bases from J, leaving 9 bases between. Germline CDR1 and CDR2: MNHEY and SMNVEV (reference sequence).

As regards this clonotype: A much larger clone lies one base from this, so it may be a read error. The CDR3 does not end in the conserved phenylalanine or tryptophan, so this is likely a read error. The J gene is TRBJ2-2, the V gene TRBV6-5; tentative D call: TRBD2 (6 bases). Looked up from germline, CDR1 is MNHEY and CDR2 is SVGAGI. The CDR3 is made up of 17 amino acids. Trimming stripped 2 bases from V and 5 bases from J, with 18 bases between. DNA of the CDR3: TGTGCCAGCAGTTACCCGACTAGGCGAGTCAATACCGGGGAGCTGTTTTCT. As protein: CASSYPTRRVNTGELFS.

This clonotype has ten or more counts. The chain links TRBV28 to TRBJ1-3; D perhaps matches TRBD1 (6 bases). Looked up from germline, CDR1 is MDHEN and CDR2 is SYDVKM. CDR3 size: 14 residues. Trimming stripped 10 bases from V and 0 bases from J, with 13 bases between. Here the CDR3 DNA reads TGTGCCATCGCCCACAGGGACTCTGGAAACACCATATATTTT. Residues: CAIAHRDSGNTIYF.

The J gene is TRBJ2-6, the V gene TRBV20-1, with TRBD1 matching 10 bases. This CDR3 has 18 residues. Looked up from germline, CDR1 is DFQATT and CDR2 is SNEGSKA (reference sequence). Trimming took 0 bases from V and 2 from J; bases not matched to a gene: 7. The CDR3 sequence is CSAREGTGERAGANVLTF. CDR3 sequence (DNA): TGCAGTGCTAGAGAGGGGACAGGGGAAAGGGCTGGGGCCAACGTCCTGACTTTC.

The sample holds a few counts of this clonotype. V usage is TRBV12-3 or TRBV12-4 and J usage is TRBJ2-3; 11 bases fit TRBD1. V lost 6 bases and J lost 0; bases outside the gene matches: 5. The CDR3 is 16 residues long. CDR3 protein: CASRRTGGKSTDTQYF. CDR3 DNA sequence: TGTGCCAGCAGAAGGACAGGGGGCAAAAGCACAGATACGCAGTATTTT.

The table lists this clonotype with a few counts. The V gene is TRBV9, the J gene TRBJ2-2, with no clear D. This CDR3 comprises 14 residues. Trimming removed 6 bases from V and 5 bases from J, with 14 bases in between. In germline, CDR1 is SGDLS, CDR2 YYNGEE. Written as DNA, the CDR3 is TGTGCCAGCAACCCGGGCCATATAACCGGGGAGCTGTTTTTT. Translating it yields CASNPGHITGELFF. Based on the CDR3 plus reference TRBV9 and TRBJ2-2, the full variable domain is DSGVTQTPKHLITATGQRVTLRCSPRSGDLSVYWYQQSLDQGLQFLIQYYNGEERAKGNILERFSAQQFPDLHSELNLSSLELGDSALYFCASNPGHITGELFFGEGSRLTVL.

The table lists this clonotype with a few counts. Being one base from a much bigger clone, this may be a read error. The chain carries TRBV28 and TRBJ2-7, with D perhaps TRBD2 (5 bases). The CDR3 spans 15 residues. Germline CDR1 reads MDHEN; CDR2 reads SYDVKM. The CDR3 reads CASGFVQRTGYEQYF. DNA for the CDR3: TGTGCCAGCGGTTTCGTCCAGCGGACTGGGTACGAGCAGTACTTC.

DNA of the CDR3: TGTGCCAGCAGCTTTGTGGGCAATGAGCAGTTCTTC. The encoded protein is CASSFVGNEQFF. This chain links TRBV7-6 with TRBJ2-1; D unresolved. The CDR3 loop spans 12 amino acids. In germline, CDR1 is SGHVS, CDR2 FNYEAQ. V shed 3 bases and J shed 6 bases, with 6 bases lying between them. The entire variable domain, with the rest obtained from reference TRBV7-6 and TRBJ2-1, is as follows: GAGVSQSPRYKVTKRGQDVALRCDPISGHVSLYWYRQALGQGPEFLTYFNYEAQQDKSGLPNDRFSAERPEGSISTLTIQRTEQRDSAMYRCASSFVGNEQFFGPGTRLTVL.